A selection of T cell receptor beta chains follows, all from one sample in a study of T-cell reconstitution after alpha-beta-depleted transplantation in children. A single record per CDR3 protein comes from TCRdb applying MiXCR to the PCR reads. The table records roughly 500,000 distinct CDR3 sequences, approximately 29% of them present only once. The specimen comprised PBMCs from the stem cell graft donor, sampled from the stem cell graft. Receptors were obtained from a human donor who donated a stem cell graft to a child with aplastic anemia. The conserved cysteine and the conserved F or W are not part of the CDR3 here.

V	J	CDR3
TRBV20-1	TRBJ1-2	SARDPGRGPGYT
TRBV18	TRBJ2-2	ASSPQGASTGELF
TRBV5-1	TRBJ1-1	ASSLIPRGGALETEAF
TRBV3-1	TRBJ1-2	ASSHQGPGYGYT
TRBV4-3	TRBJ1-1	ASSQERGGEAF
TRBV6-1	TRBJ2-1	ASSVSGSGVGNEQF
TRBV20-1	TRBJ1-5	SARSARTINQPQH
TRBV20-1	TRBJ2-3	SARHHSGTDTQY
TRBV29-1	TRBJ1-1	SVDRGETEAF
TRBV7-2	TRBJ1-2	ATQTFYGYT
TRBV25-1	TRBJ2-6	ASSESSYYRSGANVLT
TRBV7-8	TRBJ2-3	ASSSTGRGFTDTQY
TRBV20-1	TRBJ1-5	SARDSGQNQPQH
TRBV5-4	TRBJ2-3	ASSSEGFTDTQY
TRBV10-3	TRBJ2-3	AIAAGITDTQY
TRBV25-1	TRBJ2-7	ASSERIGLSSYEQY
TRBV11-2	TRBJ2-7	ASSLVGAGNYEQY
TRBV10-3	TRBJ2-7	AIQVQGPNEQY
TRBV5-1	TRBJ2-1	ASSLASGSPTYNEQF
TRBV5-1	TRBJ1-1	ASSFSGIGEAF
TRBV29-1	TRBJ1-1	SVLRGNTEAF
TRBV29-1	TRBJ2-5	SVAGTQETQY
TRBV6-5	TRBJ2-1	ASSYSIPNGRLDYNEQF
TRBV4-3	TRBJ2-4	ASSQGSAGRTKNIQY
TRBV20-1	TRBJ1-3	SARGANAGNTIY
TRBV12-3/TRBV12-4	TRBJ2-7	ASNPGQGYEQY
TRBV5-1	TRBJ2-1	ASSGDYNEQF
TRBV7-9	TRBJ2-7	ASSLDRFYEQY